Described below is a single T cell receptor beta chain sequence and its context. The CDR3 is made up of 12 amino acids. Germline loops: CDR1 SGHRS, CDR2 YFSETQ. The germline V and J ends were trimmed by 5 bases and 2 bases, with 4 bases remaining between them. The entry originates in a study of T cells after yellow fever vaccination. TCRdb re-analysed the 5' RACE reads in MiXCR, keeping a single row per CDR3 protein. The table lists 100,000 to 150,000 distinct CDR3 sequences, 7.5% to 10% of them singletons. This specimen was CD8+ T cells sorted from PBMCs, taken on the day of the yellow fever booster vaccination. The chain has TRBV5-1 and TRBJ2-2; D not resolved. The clonotype was recovered from a man aged 18 to 30 who received the YFV17D yellow fever vaccine. CDR3 residues: CASRPNTGELFF. The DNA for the CDR3 is TGCGCCAGCAGGCCTAACACCGGGGAGCTGTTTTTT.